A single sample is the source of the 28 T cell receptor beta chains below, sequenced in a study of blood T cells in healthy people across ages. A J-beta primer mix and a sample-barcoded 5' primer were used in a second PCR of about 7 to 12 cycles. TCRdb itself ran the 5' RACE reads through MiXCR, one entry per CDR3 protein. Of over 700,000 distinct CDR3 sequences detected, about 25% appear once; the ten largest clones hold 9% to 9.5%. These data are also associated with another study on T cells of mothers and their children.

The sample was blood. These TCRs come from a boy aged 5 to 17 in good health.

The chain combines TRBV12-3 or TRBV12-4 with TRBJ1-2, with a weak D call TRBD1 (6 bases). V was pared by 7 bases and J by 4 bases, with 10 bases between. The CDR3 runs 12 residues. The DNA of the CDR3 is TGTGCCAGCAACCCGACAGGCTATGGCTACACCTTC. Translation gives CASNPTGYGYTF.

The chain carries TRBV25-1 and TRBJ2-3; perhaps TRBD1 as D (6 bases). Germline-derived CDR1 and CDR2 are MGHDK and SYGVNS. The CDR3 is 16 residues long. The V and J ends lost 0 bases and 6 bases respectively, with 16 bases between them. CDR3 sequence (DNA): TGTGCCAGCAGTGAATACGGACGACAGGCGGGTGATACGCAGTATTTT. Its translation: CASSEYGRQAGDTQYF.

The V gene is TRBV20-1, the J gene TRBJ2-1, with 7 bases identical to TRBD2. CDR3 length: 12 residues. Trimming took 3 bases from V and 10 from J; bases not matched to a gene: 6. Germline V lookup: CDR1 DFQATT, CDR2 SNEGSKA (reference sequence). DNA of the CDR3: TGCAGTGCTAGTTTGGGAGGGAGGGAGCAGTTCTTC. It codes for CSASLGGREQFF.

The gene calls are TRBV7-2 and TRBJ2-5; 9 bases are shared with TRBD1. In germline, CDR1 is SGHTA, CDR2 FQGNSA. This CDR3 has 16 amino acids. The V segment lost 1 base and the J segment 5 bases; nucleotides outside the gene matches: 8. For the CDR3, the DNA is TGTGCCAGCAGCTTAGATAGGGACAGGGCTTGGGAGACCCAGTACTTC. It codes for CASSLDRDRAWETQYF. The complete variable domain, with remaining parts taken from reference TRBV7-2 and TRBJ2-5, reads GAGVSQSPSNKVTEKGKDVELRCDPISGHTALYWYRQSLGQGLEFLIYFQGNSAPDKSGLPSDRFSAERTGGSVSTLTIQRTQQEDSAVYLCASSLDRDRAWETQYFGPGTRLLVL.

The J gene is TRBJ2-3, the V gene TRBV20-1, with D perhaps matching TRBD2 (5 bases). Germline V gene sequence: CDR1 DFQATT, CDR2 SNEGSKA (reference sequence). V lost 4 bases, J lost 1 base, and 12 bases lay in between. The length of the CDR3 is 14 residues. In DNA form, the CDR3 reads TGCAGTGCTAAGGGAGCGTACCGCACAGATACGCAGTATTTT. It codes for CSAKGAYRTDTQYF.

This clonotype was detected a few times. For the CDR3, the DNA is TGTGCCAGCAGCCTTATCCTCAGCTCCTACGAGCAGTACTTC. Translation: CASSLILSSYEQYF. The chain combines TRBV28 with TRBJ2-5, with D uncertain. The DNA end lines up better with TRBJ2-7; the J call may be wrong. The CDR3 extends over 14 amino acids. Germline assignment: CDR1 MDHEN and CDR2 SYDVKM.

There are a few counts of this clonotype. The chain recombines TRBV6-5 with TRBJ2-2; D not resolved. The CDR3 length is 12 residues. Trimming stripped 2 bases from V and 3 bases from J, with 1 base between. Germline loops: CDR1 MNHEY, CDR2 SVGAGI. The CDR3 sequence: CASSYDTGELFF. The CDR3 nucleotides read TGTGCCAGCAGTTACGACACCGGGGAGCTGTTTTTT.

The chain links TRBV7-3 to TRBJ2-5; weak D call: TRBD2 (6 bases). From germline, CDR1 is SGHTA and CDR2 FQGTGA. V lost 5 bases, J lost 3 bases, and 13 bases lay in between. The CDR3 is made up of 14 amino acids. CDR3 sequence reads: CASSPSGSKETQYF. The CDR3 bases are TGTGCCAGCAGCCCCAGCGGGTCCAAAGAGACCCAGTACTTC.

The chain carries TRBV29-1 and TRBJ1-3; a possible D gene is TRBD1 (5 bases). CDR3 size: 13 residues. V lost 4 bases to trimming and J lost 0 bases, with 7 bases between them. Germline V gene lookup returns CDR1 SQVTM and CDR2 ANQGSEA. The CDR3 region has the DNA TGCAGCGTTGGGGGACTCTCTGGAAACACCATATATTTT. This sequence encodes CSVGGLSGNTIYF.

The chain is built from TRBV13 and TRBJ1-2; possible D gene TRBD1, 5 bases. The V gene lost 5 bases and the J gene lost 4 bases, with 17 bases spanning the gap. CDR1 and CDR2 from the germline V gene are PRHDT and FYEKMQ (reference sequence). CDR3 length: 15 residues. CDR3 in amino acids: CASSTRGDSLYGYTF. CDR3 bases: TGTGCCAGCAGCACCCGAGGGGATTCCCTCTATGGCTACACCTTC.

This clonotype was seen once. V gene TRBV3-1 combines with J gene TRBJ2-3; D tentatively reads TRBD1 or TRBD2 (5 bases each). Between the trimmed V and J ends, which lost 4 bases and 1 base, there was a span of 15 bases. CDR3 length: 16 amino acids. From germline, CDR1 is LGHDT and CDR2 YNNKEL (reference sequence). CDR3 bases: TGTGCCAGCAGCCCGTTGCTGGGGGACCGCACAGATACGCAGTATTTT. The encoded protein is CASSPLLGDRTDTQYF.

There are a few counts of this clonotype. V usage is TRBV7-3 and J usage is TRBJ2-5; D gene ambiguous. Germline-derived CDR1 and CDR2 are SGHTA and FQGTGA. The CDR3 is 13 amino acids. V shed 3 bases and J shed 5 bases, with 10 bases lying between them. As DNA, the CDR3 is TGTGCCAGCAGCTTCCCTGGAGACGAGACCCAGTACTTC. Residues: CASSFPGDETQYF.

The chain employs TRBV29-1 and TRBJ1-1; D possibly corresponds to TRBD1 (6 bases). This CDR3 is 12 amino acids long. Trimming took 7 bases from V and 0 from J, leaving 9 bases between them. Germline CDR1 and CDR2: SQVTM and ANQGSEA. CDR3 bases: TGCAGCGCCCGACAGGTGAACACTGAAGCTTTCTTT. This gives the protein CSARQVNTEAFF.

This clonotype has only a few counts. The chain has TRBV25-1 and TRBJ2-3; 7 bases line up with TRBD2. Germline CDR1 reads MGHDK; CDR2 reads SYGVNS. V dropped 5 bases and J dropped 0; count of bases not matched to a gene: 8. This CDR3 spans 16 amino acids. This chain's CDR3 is CASSPLSSGSTDTQYF. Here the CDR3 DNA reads TGTGCCAGCAGTCCCCTTTCTAGCGGAAGCACAGATACGCAGTATTTT. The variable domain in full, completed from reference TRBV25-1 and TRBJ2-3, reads EADIYQTPRYLVIGTGKKITLECSQTMGHDKMYWYQQDPGMELHLIHYSYGVNSTEKGDLSSESTVSRIRTEHFPLTLESARPSHTSQYLCASSPLSSGSTDTQYFGPGTRLTVL.

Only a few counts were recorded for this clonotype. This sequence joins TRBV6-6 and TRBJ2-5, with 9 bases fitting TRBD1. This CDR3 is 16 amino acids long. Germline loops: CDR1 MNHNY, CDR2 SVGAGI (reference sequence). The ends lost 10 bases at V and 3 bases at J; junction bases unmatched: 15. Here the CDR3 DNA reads TGTGCCACAGACGGACTAGGACAGGGGAAAAAAGAGACCCAGTACTTC. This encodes CATDGLGQGKKETQYF.

The DNA for the CDR3 is TGCGCCAGCAGCCTTAGACTAGCGGGAGTTGGTGAGCAGTTCTTC. This gives the protein CASSLRLAGVGEQFF. The chain uses TRBV4-1 and TRBJ2-7; TRBD2 agrees at 12 bases. The DNA end favors TRBJ2-1, so the J call may be wrong. The CDR3 loop spans 15 amino acids. Germline V CDR1 and CDR2: MGHRA, YSYEKL.

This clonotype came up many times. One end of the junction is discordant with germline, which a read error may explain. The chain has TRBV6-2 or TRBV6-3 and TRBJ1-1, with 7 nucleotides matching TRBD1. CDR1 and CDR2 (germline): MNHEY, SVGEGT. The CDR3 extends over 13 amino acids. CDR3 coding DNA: TGCGCCAGCAGCTACTCCAGGGGGACTGAAGCTTTCTTT. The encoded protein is CASSYSRGTEAFF.

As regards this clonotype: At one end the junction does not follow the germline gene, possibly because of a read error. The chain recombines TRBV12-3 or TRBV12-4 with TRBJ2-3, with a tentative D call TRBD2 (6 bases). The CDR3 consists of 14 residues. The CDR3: CASIIGGIADTEYF. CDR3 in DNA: TGTGCCAGCATCATCGGGGGTATCGCAGATACGGAGTATTTT.

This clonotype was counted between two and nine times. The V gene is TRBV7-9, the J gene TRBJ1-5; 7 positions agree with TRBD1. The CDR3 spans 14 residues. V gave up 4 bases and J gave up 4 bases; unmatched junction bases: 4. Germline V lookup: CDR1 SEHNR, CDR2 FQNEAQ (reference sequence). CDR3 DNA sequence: TGTGCCAGCAGCTCGGACAGGACTAATCAGCCCCAGCATTTT. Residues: CASSSDRTNQPQHF.

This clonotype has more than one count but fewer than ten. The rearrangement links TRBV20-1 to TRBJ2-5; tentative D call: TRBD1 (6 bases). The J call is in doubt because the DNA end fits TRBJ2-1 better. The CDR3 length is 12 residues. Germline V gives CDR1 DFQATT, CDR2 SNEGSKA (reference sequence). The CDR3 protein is CSAEGTLNEQFF. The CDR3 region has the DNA TGCAGTGCTGAGGGGACACTCAATGAGCAGTTCTTC.

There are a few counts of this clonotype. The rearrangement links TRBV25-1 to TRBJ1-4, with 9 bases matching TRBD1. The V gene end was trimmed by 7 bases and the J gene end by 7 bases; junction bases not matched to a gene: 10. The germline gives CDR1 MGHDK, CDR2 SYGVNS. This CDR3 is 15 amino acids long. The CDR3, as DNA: TGTGCCAGCACTGAGGGGGACAGGGACAGTGAAAAACTGTTTTTT. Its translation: CASTEGDRDSEKLFF.

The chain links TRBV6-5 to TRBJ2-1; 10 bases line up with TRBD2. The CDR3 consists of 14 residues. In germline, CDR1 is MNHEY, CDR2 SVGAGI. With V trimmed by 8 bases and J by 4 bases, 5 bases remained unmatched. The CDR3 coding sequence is TGTGCCAGCGGGACTAGCGATCCATACAATGAGCAGTTCTTC. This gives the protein CASGTSDPYNEQFF.

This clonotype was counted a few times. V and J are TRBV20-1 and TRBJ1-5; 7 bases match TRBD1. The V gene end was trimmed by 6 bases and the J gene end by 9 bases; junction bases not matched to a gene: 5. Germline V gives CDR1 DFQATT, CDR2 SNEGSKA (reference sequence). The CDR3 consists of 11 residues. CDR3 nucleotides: TGCAGTGCGCGACAGGGCGGGCCCCAGCATTTT. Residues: CSARQGGPQHF.

In DNA, the CDR3 is TGTGCCAGCAGCGTTAGCGGGAGAAGGACCCAAGAGACCCAGTACTTC. Its protein is CASSVSGRRTQETQYF. V gene TRBV9 combines with J gene TRBJ2-5; 9 bases are a match to TRBD2. V lost 2 bases and J lost 1; bases outside the gene matches: 6. The length of the CDR3 is 16 residues. Germline lookup yields CDR1 SGDLS and CDR2 YYNGEE.

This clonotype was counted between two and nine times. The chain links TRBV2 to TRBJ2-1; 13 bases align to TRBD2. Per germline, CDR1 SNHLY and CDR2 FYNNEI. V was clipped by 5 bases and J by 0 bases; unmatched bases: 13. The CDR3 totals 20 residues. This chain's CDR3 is CASSFETSGGTISSYNEQFF. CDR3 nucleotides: TGTGCCAGCAGTTTCGAGACTAGCGGGGGGACTATAAGCTCCTACAATGAGCAGTTCTTC.

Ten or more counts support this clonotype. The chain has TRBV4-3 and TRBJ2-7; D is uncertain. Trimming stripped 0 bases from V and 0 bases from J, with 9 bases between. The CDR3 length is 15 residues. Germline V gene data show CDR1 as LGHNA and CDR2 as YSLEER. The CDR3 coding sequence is TGCGCCAGCAGCCAAGATTGGACCAACTCCTACGAGCAGTACTTC. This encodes CASSQDWTNSYEQYF.

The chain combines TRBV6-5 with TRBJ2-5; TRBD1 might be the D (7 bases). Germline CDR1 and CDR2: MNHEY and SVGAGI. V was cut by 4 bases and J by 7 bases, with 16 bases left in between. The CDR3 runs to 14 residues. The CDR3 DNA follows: TGTGCCAGCAGTTCACGGGCAGGGGGGCTGACCCAGTACTTC. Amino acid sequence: CASSSRAGGLTQYF.

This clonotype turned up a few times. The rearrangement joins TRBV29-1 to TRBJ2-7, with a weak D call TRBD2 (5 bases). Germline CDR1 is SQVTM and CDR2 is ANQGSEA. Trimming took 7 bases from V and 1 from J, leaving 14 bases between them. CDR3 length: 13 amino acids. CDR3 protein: CSAWLASSYEQYF. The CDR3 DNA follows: TGCAGCGCGTGGCTAGCTTCGTCCTACGAGCAGTACTTC.